Below are 17 T cell receptor beta chains sequenced from a single sample in a study of blood T cell repertoires in COVID-19. Clones were sequenced by immunoSEQ multiplex PCR, and TCRdb holds only the in-frame ones, with some missing. The sample has over 350,000 clones; 87% are singletons. Sequenced input: PBMCs or T cells enriched from blood (not recorded which). The receptors were gathered from a woman between 50 and 59 years old who had recovered from COVID-19.

This clone was counted between two and nine times. The chain links TRBV4-2 to TRBJ2-7, with D uncertain. Deletions cut 0 bases from V and 3 bases from J, with 9 bases between. CDR1 LGHNA and CDR2 YNFKEQ come from the germline V gene. CDR3 length: 14 amino acids. The CDR3 nucleotides read TGTGCCAGCAGCCAAGATGTGGTAGTCTACGAGCAGTACTTC. This sequence encodes CASSQDVVVYEQYF.

The J gene is TRBJ2-7, the V gene TRBV7-8; TRBD1 agrees at 9 bases. Unmatched junction bases numbered 7, after V lost 5 bases and J lost 5 bases. CDR1 is SGHVS, CDR2 FQNEAQ, per germline. The CDR3 is made up of 14 amino acids. The CDR3 spells CASSIGQGWDEQYF. For the CDR3, the DNA is TGTGCCAGCAGCATAGGACAGGGGTGGGACGAGCAGTACTTC.

The rearrangement joins TRBV4-1 to TRBJ1-5; a possible D gene is TRBD1 (6 bases). Per the germline V gene, CDR1 is MGHRA and CDR2 is YSYEKL. V was clipped by 1 base and J by 9 bases, with 16 bases between them. The CDR3 spans 15 residues. This CDR3 reads CASSQVKGDTRPQHF. The CDR3, as DNA: TGCGCCAGCAGCCAAGTCAAAGGGGACACGAGGCCCCAGCATTTT.

V is TRBV11-2 and J is TRBJ1-2; 7 nucleotides agree with TRBD1. Germline V gene lookup returns CDR1 SGHAT and CDR2 FQNNGV. The CDR3 is 15 residues long. The V segment lost 5 bases and the J segment 6 bases; nucleotides outside the gene matches: 12. The DNA of the CDR3 is TGTGCCAGCAGCGCCATGACAGGGAAGGGTGATGGCTACACCTTC. Protein sequence: CASSAMTGKGDGYTF.

This clone was observed many times. The chain uses TRBV15 and TRBJ2-3; TRBD1 matches at 10 bases. The CDR3 is 15 amino acids. Looked up from germline, CDR1 is LNHNV and CDR2 is YYDKDF (reference sequence). J lost 1 base, V lost 8 bases, and 6 bases had no gene match. CDR3 sequence (DNA): TGTGCCACCTCCACCGGGACAGGGGGCACAGATACGCAGTATTTT. Translating it yields CATSTGTGGTDTQYF.

The chain uses TRBV7-8 and TRBJ2-7; TRBD2 matches 11 bases. The CDR3 has 17 residues. Germline CDR1 and CDR2: SGHVS and FQNEAQ. The J segment lost 0 bases and the V segment lost 2 bases, leaving 6 bases of the junction unmatched. CDR3: CASSLLAGGSTSYEQYF. CDR3 coding DNA: TGTGCCAGCAGCTTACTAGCGGGGGGCTCCACCTCCTACGAGCAGTACTTC.

This clone occurred a few times. The chain uses TRBV6-5 and TRBJ1-3; no definite D call. V lost 0 bases, J lost 4 bases, and 7 bases lay in between. Looked up from germline, CDR1 is MNHEY and CDR2 is SVGAGI. This CDR3 comprises 14 residues. The CDR3, as DNA: TGTGCCAGCAGTTACTCTTCAGCGGGAAACACCATATATTTT. This sequence encodes CASSYSSAGNTIYF.

The chain employs TRBV14 and TRBJ1-1, with TRBD1 matching over 9 bases. The CDR3 is made up of 16 amino acids. After removal of 1 base from V and 4 bases from J, the junction contained 7 bases not matched to a gene. CDR1 and CDR2 (germline): SGHDN, FVKESK. CDR3 bases: TGTGCCAGCAGCCAAGGGTGGGGACAGGGCTCCACTGAAGCTTTCTTT. Residues: CASSQGWGQGSTEAFF.

This chain joins TRBV5-5 and TRBJ1-6; D gene ambiguous. Germline V lookup: CDR1 SGHKS, CDR2 YYEKEE (reference sequence). CDR3 length equals 14 residues. Trimming pared 0 bases from V and 7 bases from J, leaving 8 bases between. The CDR3 loop reads CASSLGLVNSPLHF. CDR3 sequence (DNA): TGTGCCAGCAGCTTGGGACTGGTGAATTCACCCCTCCACTTT.

The chain has TRBV6-5 and TRBJ2-2, with 7 bases matching TRBD1. The CDR3 sequence is 15 residues long. Germline V gene sequence: CDR1 MNHEY, CDR2 SVGAGI. Trimming at V came to 8 bases and at J to 1 base, leaving 7 bases not matched to a gene. The CDR3 spells CASSGQTMNTGELFF. CDR3 nucleotides: TGTGCCAGCTCGGGACAGACAATGAACACCGGGGAGCTGTTTTTT.

The chain is built from TRBV7-9 and TRBJ2-2; 11 nucleotides line up with TRBD2. This CDR3 has 15 residues. Germline V gene data show CDR1 as SEHNR and CDR2 as FQNEAQ (reference sequence). With V trimmed by 5 bases and J by 5 bases, 4 bases remained unmatched. The DNA for the CDR3 is TGTGCCAGCAGCGTGACTAGCGGGGCGACCGGGGAGCTGTTTTTT. As protein: CASSVTSGATGELFF.

V and J are TRBV18 and TRBJ1-1, with D hard to call. The CDR3 spans 13 residues. In germline, CDR1 is KGHSH, CDR2 LQKENI. Trimming removed 0 bases from V and 7 bases from J, with 9 bases in between. CDR3 in amino acids: CASSPPSLIEAFF. CDR3 in DNA: TGTGCCAGCTCACCACCGTCCCTAATTGAAGCTTTCTTT.

The chain recombines TRBV13 with TRBJ2-5, with 7 bases matching TRBD1. This CDR3 is 14 amino acids long. The germline V gene has CDR1 PRHDT and CDR2 FYEKMQ (reference sequence). Trimming cost V 5 bases and J 5 bases; bases outside gene matches: 8. The DNA for the CDR3 is TGTGCCAGCAGCCAGGGGGTACGCTTGGAGACCCAGTACTTC. Translation gives CASSQGVRLETQYF.

The genes are TRBV4-1 and TRBJ1-3; D is undetermined. Germline V gives CDR1 MGHRA, CDR2 YSYEKL. Trimming shortened V by 2 bases and J by 0 bases, and 20 bases separated the two germline ends. The CDR3 spans 19 residues. CDR3 residues: CASSQNPTGSQSSGNTIYF. In DNA, the CDR3 is TGCGCCAGCAGCCAAAACCCGACGGGGAGCCAAAGCTCTGGAAACACCATATATTTT.

This chain links TRBV19 with TRBJ1-5; D unresolved. Germline CDR1 and CDR2: LNHDA and SQIVND (reference sequence). V was clipped by 4 bases and J by 2 bases, with 9 bases between them. The CDR3 is 14 amino acids. CDR3 region: CASSTSSGNQPQHF. CDR3 bases: TGTGCCAGTAGTACCTCTTCCGGCAATCAGCCCCAGCATTTT.

V and J are TRBV5-1 and TRBJ1-2; D uncertain. Trimming cost V 0 bases and J 0 bases, with 9 bases left between them. The CDR3 runs 15 residues. CDR1 and CDR2 (germline): SGHRS, YFSETQ. CDR3 protein: CASSLEWLSNYGYTF. The CDR3 DNA follows: TGCGCCAGCAGCTTGGAATGGCTGTCTAACTATGGCTACACCTTC.

The chain uses TRBV4-1 and TRBJ2-6; D remains ambiguous. The germline V gene has CDR1 MGHRA and CDR2 YSYEKL. The CDR3 has 15 residues. The V and J ends lost 0 bases and 3 bases respectively, with 6 bases between them. CDR3 loop: CASSQDRVGANVLTF. CDR3 sequence (DNA): TGCGCCAGCAGCCAAGATCGGGTTGGGGCCAACGTCCTGACTTTC.